The rows below give T cell receptor beta chains drawn from one sample of a study of cytomegalovirus exposure and HLA in healthy donors. Clones were sequenced by immunoSEQ multiplex PCR, and TCRdb holds only the in-frame ones, with some missing. The sample consists of 150,000 to 200,000 clones, 68% of them appearing once. The sequenced material came from PBMCs. The origin of the receptors is a woman aged 18 to 35 in good health and CMV-seropositive. CDR3s include the opening cysteine and the closing phenylalanine or tryptophan. D genes are given only for firm matches. Clone size is not always given. Where it is, it says once, few, many or a class for expanded clones.

TRBV6-6	TRBJ1-2	-	-	12	CAGGMGQYGYTF	TGTGCCGGTGGGATGGGGCAGTATGGCTACACCTTC
TRBV28	TRBJ1-4	-	-	14	CASSNPGANEKLFF	TGTGCCAGCAGCAATCCGGGGGCTAATGAAAAACTGTTTTTT
TRBV4-1	TRBJ1-1	-	-	13	CASSPTVNTEAFF	TGCGCCAGCAGCCCAACGGTGAACACTGAAGCTTTCTTT
TRBV19	TRBJ2-1	once	TRBD1	15	CASRTDRGPYNEQFF	TGTGCCAGCAGGACGGACAGGGGTCCCTACAATGAGCAGTTCTTC
TRBV14	TRBJ2-1	-	-	15	CASSPYMATYNEQFF	TGTGCCAGCAGCCCATATATGGCCACCTACAATGAGCAGTTCTTC
TRBV10-3	TRBJ2-7	-	-	12	CAIATGGGEQYF	TGTGCCATCGCAACAGGGGGGGGCGAGCAGTACTTC
TRBV19	TRBJ1-1	-	-	14	CASRSPAGYTEAFF	TGTGCCAGTAGGAGCCCCGCAGGCTACACTGAAGCTTTCTTT
TRBV27	TRBJ1-1	-	-	13	CASSLWADTEAFF	TGTGCCAGCAGTTTATGGGCAGACACTGAAGCTTTCTTT
TRBV18	TRBJ2-3	-	-	15	CASSPRVGSTDTQYF	TGTGCCAGCTCACCACGGGTCGGGAGCACAGATACGCAGTATTTT
TRBV7-2	TRBJ2-7	-	TRBD2	15	CASSLGGGSSYEQYF	TGTGCCAGCAGCTTGGGCGGGGGGAGCTCCTACGAGCAGTACTTC
TRBV25-1	TRBJ1-2	-	-	13	CASSEFRGLGYTF	TGTGCCAGCAGTGAATTCAGGGGTCTGGGCTACACCTTC
TRBV30	TRBJ2-3	-	-	14	CAWSVTEYTDTQYF	TGTGCCTGGAGTGTAACCGAGTACACAGATACGCAGTATTTT
TRBV27	TRBJ2-7	-	-	13	CASSPGQGYEQYF	TGTGCCAGCAGCCCCGGGCAGGGCTACGAGCAGTACTTC
TRBV5-1	TRBJ1-1	once	TRBD1	14	CASSTDRGGTEAFF	TGCGCCAGCAGCACTGACAGGGGAGGGACTGAAGCTTTCTTT
TRBV14	TRBJ1-1	-	-	13	CASSTQGNTEAFF	TGTGCCAGCAGTACACAGGGAAACACTGAAGCTTTCTTT
TRBV7-9	TRBJ1-1	-	-	17	CASSLATRGPINTEAFF	TGTGCCAGCAGCTTAGCCACCAGGGGCCCAATAAACACTGAAGCTTTCTTT
TRBV27	TRBJ2-1	-	-	15	CASSYGGTWYNEQFF	TGTGCCAGCAGTTATGGCGGGACTTGGTACAATGAGCAGTTCTTC
TRBV6-1	TRBJ2-7	-	TRBD1	14	CASSTRDRVYEQYF	TGTGCCAGCAGCACCCGGGACAGGGTTTACGAGCAGTACTTC
TRBV6-6	TRBJ2-7	-	TRBD2	15	CASSYSGAGTYEQYF	TGTGCCAGCAGTTACTCAGGAGCGGGAACCTACGAGCAGTACTTC
TRBV7-9	TRBJ2-7	-	-	13	CASSRTPGHEQYF	TGTGCCAGCAGCAGGACCCCAGGGCACGAGCAGTACTTC
TRBV6-5	TRBJ1-1	-	-	16	CASSYGWGTGNTEAFF	TGTGCCAGCAGTTACGGTTGGGGGACTGGGAACACTGAAGCTTTCTTT
TRBV30	TRBJ1-2	-	TRBD1	15	CAWSVPGGTNYGYTF	TGTGCCTGGAGTGTTCCAGGGGGCACTAACTATGGCTACACCTTC
TRBV7-6	TRBJ1-1	few	-	13	CASSLGQFTEAFF	TGTGCCAGCAGCTTAGGACAGTTCACTGAAGCTTTCTTT
TRBV5-1	TRBJ2-1	-	TRBD2	13	CASTGGGEHEQFF	TGCGCCAGCACCGGCGGGGGGGAGCATGAGCAGTTCTTC
TRBV7-8	TRBJ2-7	-	-	14	CASSLRDKLYEQYF	TGTGCCAGCAGCCTCCGGGACAAACTCTACGAGCAGTACTTC
TRBV5-4	TRBJ2-7	-	TRBD2	17	CASSLMTSGGVTDEQYF	TGTGCCAGCAGCTTGATGACTAGCGGGGGGGTAACGGACGAGCAGTACTTC
TRBV19	TRBJ1-6	-	-	17	CASSISTGGTYNSPLHF	TGTGCCAGTAGTATAAGTACTGGGGGCACCTATAATTCCCCCCTCCACTTT
TRBV5-1	TRBJ2-1	-	TRBD2	16	CASSSREGGSYNEQFF	TGCGCCAGCAGCTCCCGGGAGGGCGGTTCCTACAATGAGCAGTTCTTC
TRBV4-3	TRBJ2-7	-	-	15	CASSPDRGWRYEQYF	TGCGCCAGCAGCCCAGACCGGGGGTGGCGATACGAGCAGTACTTC
TRBV19	TRBJ1-1	-	TRBD1	13	CATMDRVNTEAFF	TGTGCCACCATGGACAGGGTAAACACTGAAGCTTTCTTT
TRBV4-1	TRBJ2-2	few	TRBD1	16	CASSQRGTGITGELFF	TGCGCCAGCAGCCAAAGGGGGACAGGGATCACCGGGGAGCTGTTTTTT
TRBV7-6	TRBJ2-2	-	TRBD1	19	CASSLLFGGWQGVTGELFF	TGTGCCAGCAGCTTGCTCTTTGGCGGATGGCAGGGGGTTACCGGGGAGCTGTTTTTT
TRBV7-6	TRBJ1-1	-	-	14	CASSPGLSNTEAFF	TGTGCCAGCAGCCCCGGACTCTCGAACACTGAAGCTTTCTTT
TRBV19	TRBJ2-3	-	TRBD2	17	CASSLAGGPRDGDTQYF	TGTGCCAGTAGCCTAGCGGGGGGACCTCGGGATGGAGATACGCAGTATTTT
TRBV19	TRBJ2-5	once	TRBD2	18	CASSPFVGLAGGRETQYF	TGTGCCAGTAGTCCCTTCGTTGGGCTAGCGGGGGGACGGGAGACCCAGTACTTC
TRBV27	TRBJ1-1	-	-	17	CASSSHPLVKMNTEAFF	TGTGCCAGCAGTTCGCACCCGTTAGTTAAAATGAACACTGAAGCTTTCTTT
TRBV30	TRBJ2-1	-	TRBD1	15	CAWSVRTGTYNEQFF	TGTGCCTGGAGTGTACGGACAGGAACCTACAATGAGCAGTTCTTC
TRBV5-8	TRBJ2-7	-	TRBD1	17	CASSGPGQGASNYEQYF	TGTGCCAGCAGCGGACCGGGACAGGGGGCCTCTAACTACGAGCAGTACTTC
TRBV19	TRBJ1-2	-	-	15	CASSSAGGGFYGYTF	TGTGCCAGTAGTAGCGCGGGTGGCGGATTCTATGGCTACACCTTC
TRBV28	TRBJ1-1	few	-	12	CASSSRGTEAFF	TGTGCCAGCAGTTCCCGGGGCACTGAAGCTTTCTTT
TRBV7-2	TRBJ1-2	-	TRBD1	15	CASSSSRTGLEGYTF	TGTGCCAGCAGCTCCTCCCGGACAGGGCTGGAAGGCTACACCTTC
TRBV28	TRBJ2-7	-	-	14	CATNLGGSRYEQYF	TGTGCCACCAACCTCGGAGGGTCCAGGTACGAGCAGTACTTC
TRBV4-1	TRBJ1-5	-	-	14	CASRAGIGNQPQHF	TGCGCCAGCAGGGCAGGGATTGGCAATCAGCCCCAGCATTTT
TRBV28	TRBJ2-1	-	-	15	CASSVPTAGGRTRFF	TGTGCCAGCAGTGTACCAACGGCCGGGGGGCGGACCCGGTTCTTC
TRBV7-9	TRBJ1-1	-	-	15	CASSLSEVGTTEAFF	TGTGCCAGCAGCTTATCGGAGGTGGGTACCACTGAAGCTTTCTTT
TRBV5-4	TRBJ2-3	-	-	16	CASSLNFPTFTDTQYF	TGTGCCAGCAGCTTGAATTTTCCCACATTCACAGATACGCAGTATTTT
TRBV2	TRBJ2-7	few	TRBD2	19	CASRGVGGLAGVPPYEQYF	TGTGCCAGCAGGGGAGTAGGTGGACTAGCGGGAGTTCCACCTTACGAGCAGTACTTC
TRBV7-8	TRBJ1-1	-	-	13	CASSAGTNTEAFF	TGTGCCAGCAGCGCCGGTACGAACACTGAAGCTTTCTTT
TRBV5-1	TRBJ1-5	-	TRBD1	15	CATRPTGDSNQPQHF	TGCGCCACCCGCCCGACAGGGGATAGCAATCAGCCCCAGCATTTT
TRBV7-2	TRBJ2-3	-	-	12	CASRTPPGTQYF	TGTGCCAGCAGAACCCCGCCGGGTACGCAGTATTTT
TRBV2	TRBJ2-2	-	TRBD1	14	CASSPGQGTGELFF	TGTGCCAGCAGTCCAGGACAGGGAACCGGGGAGCTGTTTTTT
TRBV10-1	TRBJ2-7	-	-	13	CASSVATSYEQYF	TGCGCCAGCAGTGTGGCAACCTCCTACGAGCAGTACTTC
TRBV6-6	TRBJ2-1	-	-	15	CASNSYGGGYNVQFF	TGTGCCAGCAATTCCTATGGGGGCGGATACAATGTGCAGTTCTTC